The clone carrying this TCR beta chain has a handful of counts. TCRdb re-called the 5' RACE reads through MiXCR, storing one row per CDR3 protein. This sample has fewer than 600,000 distinct CDR3 sequences, with 20% to 25% found just once. These data originate in a study of T-cell memory formation after mild COVID-19. This receptor was obtained from an adult woman who had mild COVID-19 (a few samples of this study predate the infection). Cell type and time point are not known. The sequencing sample was made of PBMCs or a T cell subset sorted from them (not recorded which).

The CDR3 nucleotides are TGTGCCAGCAGTTCGACTAGCGGGGGGCGAGATACGCAGTATTTT. This encodes CASSSTSGGRDTQYF. The chain recombines TRBV6-4 with TRBJ2-3; 13 bases map to TRBD2. There are 15 residues in the CDR3. V lost 5 bases and J lost 5; bases outside the gene matches: 4. Per germline, CDR1 MRHNA and CDR2 SNTAGT.